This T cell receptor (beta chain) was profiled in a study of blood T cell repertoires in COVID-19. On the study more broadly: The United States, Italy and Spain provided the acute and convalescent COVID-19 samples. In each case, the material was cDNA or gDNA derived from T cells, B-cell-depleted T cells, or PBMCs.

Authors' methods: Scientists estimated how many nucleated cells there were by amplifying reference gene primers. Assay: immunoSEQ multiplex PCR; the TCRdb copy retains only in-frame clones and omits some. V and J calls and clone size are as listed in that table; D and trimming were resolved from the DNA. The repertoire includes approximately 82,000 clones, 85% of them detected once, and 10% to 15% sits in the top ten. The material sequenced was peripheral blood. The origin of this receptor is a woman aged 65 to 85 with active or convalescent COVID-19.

This CDR3 is CASSKAHWTGENTIYF. The CDR3 DNA is TGTGCCAGCAGCAAAGCCCATTGGACAGGAGAAAACACCATATATTTT. The V call is TRBV21-1, the J call TRBJ1-3; TRBD1, the D gene given by the table, was not confirmed from the DNA. TRBV21-1 is a pseudogene. This CDR3 spans 16 amino acids.